This T cell receptor (beta chain) derives from a study of HIV-infected children after antiretroviral therapy interruption. Study observations and caveats: Naive CD4+ CDR3 sharing between time points fell after interruption began. The CD45RA+ naive sort may contain some EMRA or stem memory cells.

Unique molecular identifiers were included in an RNA-based 3' RACE TCR library. Via MiXCR, TCRdb re-called the 3' RACE reads, giving one row per CDR3 protein. This table has about 15,000 distinct CDR3 sequences, around 3.2% appearing once. This clonotype rates as medium-sized. Its target is not known. Treatment noted: PENTA 11 planned treatment interruption arm or continuous ART arm. Germline values: CDR1 DFQATT, CDR2 SNEGSKA (reference sequence). Trimming took 5 bases from V and 7 from J; bases not matched to a gene: 9. The CDR3 is made up of 13 amino acids. The receptor's source is a child aged 2-17 years with HIV. Sequenced here: CD45RA+ CD4+ T cells from PBMCs, sampled from a donor given antiretroviral therapy, either interrupted or continuous. Subset defined: naive CD4+ CD45RA+ CD45RO- T cells. The chain is built from TRBV20-1 and TRBJ1-2; 8 bases are shared with TRBD1. The CDR3: CSAVWTGSIGYTF. Written as DNA, the CDR3 is TGCAGTGCTGTATGGACAGGGTCGATTGGCTACACCTTC.